This T cell receptor beta chain was sequenced during a study of CD8 T cells in ankylosing spondylitis. Regarding the study as a whole: Matched ankylosing spondylitis synovial fluid reportedly showed significant enrichment of disease-linked clones.

Making the TCR beta libraries involved quantitative 5'-RACE with molecular barcodes. MiXCR, run by TCRdb on the 5' RACE reads, gives a single entry per CDR3 protein. The table lists approximately 200,000 distinct CDR3 sequences, roughly 13% of them singletons. Germline values: CDR1 MGHRA, CDR2 YSYEKL. This CDR3 contains 17 residues. After removal of 0 bases from V and 4 bases from J, the junction contained 7 bases not matched to a gene. As regards this clonotype: The antigen is undetermined.

The sample taken for sequencing was blood, either unsorted or a sorted T cell fraction (not recorded which). The receptor's source is a male donor with ankylosing spondylitis or in good health (not recorded which). The chain has TRBV4-1 and TRBJ2-5, with 11 bases aligning to TRBD2. The CDR3 coding sequence is TGCGCCAGCAGCCAAGACATAGCGGGGGGGCAGAGAGAGACCCAGTACTTC. It encodes CASSQDIAGGQRETQYF.